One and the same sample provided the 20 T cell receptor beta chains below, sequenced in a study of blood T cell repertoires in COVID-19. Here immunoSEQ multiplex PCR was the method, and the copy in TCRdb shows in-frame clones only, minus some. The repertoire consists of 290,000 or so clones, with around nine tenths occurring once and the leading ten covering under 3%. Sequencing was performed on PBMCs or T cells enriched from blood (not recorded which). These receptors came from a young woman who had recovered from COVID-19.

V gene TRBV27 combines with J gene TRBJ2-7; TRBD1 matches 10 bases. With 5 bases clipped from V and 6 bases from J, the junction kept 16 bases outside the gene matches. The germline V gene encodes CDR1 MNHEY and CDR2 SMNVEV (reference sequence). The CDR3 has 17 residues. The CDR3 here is CASSLLPTGTGVIEQYF. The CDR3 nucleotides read TGTGCCAGCAGTCTTCTACCAACCGGGACAGGGGTAATCGAGCAGTACTTC.

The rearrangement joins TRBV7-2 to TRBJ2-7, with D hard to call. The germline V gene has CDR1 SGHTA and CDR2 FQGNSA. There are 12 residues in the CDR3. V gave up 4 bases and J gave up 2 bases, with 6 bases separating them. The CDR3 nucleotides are TGTGCCAGCAGCTCGAGGACCTACGAGCAGTACTTC. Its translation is CASSSRTYEQYF. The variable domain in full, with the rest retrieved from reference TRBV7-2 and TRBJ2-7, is GAGVSQSPSNKVTEKGKDVELRCDPISGHTALYWYRQSLGQGLEFLIYFQGNSAPDKSGLPSDRFSAERTGGSVSTLTIQRTQQEDSAVYLCASSSRTYEQYFGPGTRLTVT.

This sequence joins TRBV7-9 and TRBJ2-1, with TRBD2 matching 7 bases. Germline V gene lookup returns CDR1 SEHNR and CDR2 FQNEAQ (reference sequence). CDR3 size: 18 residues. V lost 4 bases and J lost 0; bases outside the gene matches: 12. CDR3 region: CASSYIGRGGSSYNEQFF. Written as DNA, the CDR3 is TGTGCCAGCAGCTACATCGGACGCGGCGGGAGCTCCTACAATGAGCAGTTCTTC.

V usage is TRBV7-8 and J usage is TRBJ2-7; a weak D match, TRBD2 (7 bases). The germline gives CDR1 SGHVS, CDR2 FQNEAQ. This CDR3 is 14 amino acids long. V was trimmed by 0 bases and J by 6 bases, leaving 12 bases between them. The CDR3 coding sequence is TGTGCCAGCAGCTTAGCGGGGGCGGGGGCCGAGCAGTACTTC. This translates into CASSLAGAGAEQYF.

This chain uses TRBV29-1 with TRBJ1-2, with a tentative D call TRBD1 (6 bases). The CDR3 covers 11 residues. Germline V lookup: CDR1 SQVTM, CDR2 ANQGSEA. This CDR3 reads CVLGTGSGYTF. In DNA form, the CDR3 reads TGCGTGTTAGGCACAGGGAGTGGCTACACCTTC.

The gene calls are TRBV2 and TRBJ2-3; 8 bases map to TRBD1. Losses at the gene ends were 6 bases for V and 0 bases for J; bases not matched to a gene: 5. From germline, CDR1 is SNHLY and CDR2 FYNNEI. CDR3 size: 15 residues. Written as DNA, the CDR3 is TGTGCCAGCAGCGGACAGGGCCAGAGCACAGATACGCAGTATTTT. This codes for CASSGQGQSTDTQYF.

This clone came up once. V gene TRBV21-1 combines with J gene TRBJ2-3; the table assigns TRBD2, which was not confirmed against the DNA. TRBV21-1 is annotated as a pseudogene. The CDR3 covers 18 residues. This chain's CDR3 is CASSTGLAGGKGTDTQYF. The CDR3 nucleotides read TGTGCCAGCAGCACTGGACTAGCGGGAGGTAAAGGAACAGATACGCAGTATTTT.

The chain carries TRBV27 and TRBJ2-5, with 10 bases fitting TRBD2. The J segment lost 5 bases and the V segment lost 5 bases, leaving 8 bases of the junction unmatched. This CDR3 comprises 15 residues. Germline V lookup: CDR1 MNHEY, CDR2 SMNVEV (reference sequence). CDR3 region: CASSASGGAWETQYF. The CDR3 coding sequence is TGTGCCAGCAGTGCCAGCGGGGGGGCATGGGAGACCCAGTACTTC.

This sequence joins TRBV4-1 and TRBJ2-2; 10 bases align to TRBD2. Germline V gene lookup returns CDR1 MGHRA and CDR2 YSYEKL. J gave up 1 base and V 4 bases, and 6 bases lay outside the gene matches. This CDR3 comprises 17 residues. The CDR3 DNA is TGCGCCAGCAGCCCCTCCGTAGCGGGGGGGAACACCGGGGAGCTGTTTTTT. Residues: CASSPSVAGGNTGELFF.

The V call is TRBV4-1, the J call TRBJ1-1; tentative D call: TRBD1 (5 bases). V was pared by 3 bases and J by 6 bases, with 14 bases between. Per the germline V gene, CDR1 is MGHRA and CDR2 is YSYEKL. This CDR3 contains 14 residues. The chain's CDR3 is CASSHRTNPPEAFF. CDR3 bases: TGCGCCAGCAGCCACCGGACAAATCCCCCTGAAGCTTTCTTT.

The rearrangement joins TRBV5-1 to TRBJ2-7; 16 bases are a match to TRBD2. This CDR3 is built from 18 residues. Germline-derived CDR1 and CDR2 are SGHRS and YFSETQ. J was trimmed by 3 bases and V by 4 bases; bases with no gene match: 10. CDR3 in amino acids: CASSEGLAGGPIRYEQYF. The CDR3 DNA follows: TGCGCCAGCAGCGAGGGACTAGCGGGAGGGCCGATTCGCTACGAGCAGTACTTC.

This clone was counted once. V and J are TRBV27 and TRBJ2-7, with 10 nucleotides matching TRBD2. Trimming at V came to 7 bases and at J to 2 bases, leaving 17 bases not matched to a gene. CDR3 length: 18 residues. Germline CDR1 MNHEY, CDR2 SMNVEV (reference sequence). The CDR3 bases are TGTGCCAGCAAGCCCAGGACTAGCGGAAAATCACTGACCTACGAGCAGTACTTC. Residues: CASKPRTSGKSLTYEQYF.

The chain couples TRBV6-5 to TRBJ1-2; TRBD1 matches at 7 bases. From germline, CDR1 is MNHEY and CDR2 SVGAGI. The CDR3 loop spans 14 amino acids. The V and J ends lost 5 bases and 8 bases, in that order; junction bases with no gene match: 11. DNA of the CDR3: TGTGCCAGCAGTCGTAGGACAGGTGACAGAGGCTACACCTTC. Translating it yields CASSRRTGDRGYTF.

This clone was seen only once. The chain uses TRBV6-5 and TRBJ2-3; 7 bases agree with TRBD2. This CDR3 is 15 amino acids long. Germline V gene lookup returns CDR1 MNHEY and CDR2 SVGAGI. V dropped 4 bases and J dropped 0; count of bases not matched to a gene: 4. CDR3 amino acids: CASSLAGSSTDTQYF. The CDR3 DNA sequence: TGTGCCAGCAGTTTAGCGGGTTCTAGCACAGATACGCAGTATTTT.

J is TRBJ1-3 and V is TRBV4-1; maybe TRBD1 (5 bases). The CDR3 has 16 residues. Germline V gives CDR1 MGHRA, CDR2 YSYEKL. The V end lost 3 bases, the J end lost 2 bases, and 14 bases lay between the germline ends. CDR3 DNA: TGCGCCAGCAGCCATCCAGGGTACTTGGCTGGAAACACCATATATTTT. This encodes CASSHPGYLAGNTIYF.

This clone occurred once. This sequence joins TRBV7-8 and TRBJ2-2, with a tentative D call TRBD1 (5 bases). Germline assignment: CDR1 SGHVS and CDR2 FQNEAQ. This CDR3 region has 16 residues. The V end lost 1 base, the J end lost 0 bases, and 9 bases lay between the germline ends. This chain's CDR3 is CASSLVGRANTGELFF. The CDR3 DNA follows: TGTGCCAGCAGCTTAGTCGGCAGGGCGAACACCGGGGAGCTGTTTTTT.

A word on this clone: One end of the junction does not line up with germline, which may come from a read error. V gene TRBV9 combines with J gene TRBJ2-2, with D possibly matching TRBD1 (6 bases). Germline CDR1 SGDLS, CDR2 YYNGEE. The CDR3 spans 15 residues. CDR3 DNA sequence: TGTGCCAGCAGCGTAGACAGGGTACTCACCCGGGAGCTGTTTTTT. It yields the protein CASSVDRVLTRELFF.

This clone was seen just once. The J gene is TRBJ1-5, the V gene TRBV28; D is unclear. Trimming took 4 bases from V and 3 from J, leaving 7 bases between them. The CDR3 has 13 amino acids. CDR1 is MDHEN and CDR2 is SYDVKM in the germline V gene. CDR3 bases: TGTGCCAGCAGTTCCTCCCCCAATCAGCCCCAGCATTTT. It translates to CASSSSPNQPQHF.

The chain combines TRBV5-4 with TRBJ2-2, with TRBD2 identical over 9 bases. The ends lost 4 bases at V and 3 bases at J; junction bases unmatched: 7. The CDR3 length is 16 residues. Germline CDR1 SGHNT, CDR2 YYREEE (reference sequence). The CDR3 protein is CASSRGLAGDTGELFF. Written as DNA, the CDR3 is TGTGCCAGCAGCCGGGGACTAGCTGGGGACACCGGGGAGCTGTTTTTT.

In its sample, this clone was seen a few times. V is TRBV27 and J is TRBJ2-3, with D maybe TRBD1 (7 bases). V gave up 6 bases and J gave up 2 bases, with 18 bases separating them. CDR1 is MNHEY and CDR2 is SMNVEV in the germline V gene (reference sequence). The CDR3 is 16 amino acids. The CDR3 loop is CASSQGQGGVTDTQYF. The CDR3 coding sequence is TGTGCCAGCAGCCAAGGCCAGGGGGGAGTCACAGATACGCAGTATTTT.